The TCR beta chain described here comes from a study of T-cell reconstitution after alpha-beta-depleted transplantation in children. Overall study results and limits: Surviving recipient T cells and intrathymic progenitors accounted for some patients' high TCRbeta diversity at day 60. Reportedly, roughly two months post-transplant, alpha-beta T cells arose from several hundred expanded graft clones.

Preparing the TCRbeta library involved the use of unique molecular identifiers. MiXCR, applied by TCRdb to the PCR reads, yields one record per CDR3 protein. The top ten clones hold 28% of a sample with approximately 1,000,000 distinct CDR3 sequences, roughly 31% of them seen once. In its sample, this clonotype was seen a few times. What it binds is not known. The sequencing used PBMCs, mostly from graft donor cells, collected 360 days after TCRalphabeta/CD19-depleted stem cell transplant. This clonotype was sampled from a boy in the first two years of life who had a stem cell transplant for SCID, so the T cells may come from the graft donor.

DNA for the CDR3: TGTGCCAGCAGCTTAGCCGCAGGCGTTACCTACGAGCAGTACTTC. This translates into CASSLAAGVTYEQYF. V and J are TRBV7-6 and TRBJ2-7; D gene ambiguous. This CDR3 is built from 15 residues. Looked up from germline, CDR1 is SGHVS and CDR2 is FNYEAQ. Trimming cost V 0 bases and J 2 bases, with 11 bases left between them.